The 16 T cell receptor beta chains reported below all come from one sample, sequenced in a study of cytotoxic CD8 clonotypes in ibrutinib-treated CLL. Profiling relied on immunoSEQ multiplex PCR, and the TCRdb table lists in-frame clones only, not all of them. The table records fewer than 90,000 clones, around 65% of them present only once. The sample here was PBMCs, taken after 12 months of ibrutinib treatment. The receptors derive from a human donor with chronic lymphocytic leukemia.

A single count supports this clone. V gene TRBV29-1 combines with J gene TRBJ1-1, with a tentative D call TRBD1 (6 bases). Germline V gene lookup returns CDR1 SQVTM and CDR2 ANQGSEA. This CDR3 has 12 residues. V lost 7 bases, J lost 4 bases, and 13 bases lay in between. The CDR3, as DNA: TGCAGCGGAGGGGGGTCGGGCACTGAAGCTTTCTTT. Protein: CSGGGSGTEAFF.

The V call is TRBV27, the J call TRBJ2-3; TRBD1 aligns across 7 bases. With V trimmed by 10 bases and J by 2 bases, 12 bases remained unmatched. Germline V gives CDR1 MNHEY, CDR2 SMNVEV (reference sequence). This CDR3 comprises 15 residues. Written as DNA, the CDR3 is TGTGCCACGACCTCAACCAGGGGGTTCACAGATACGCAGTATTTT. Its translation: CATTSTRGFTDTQYF.

Concerning this clone: Germline is not matched at one junction end, which may reflect a read error. This chain uses TRBV27 with TRBJ2-5; D may match TRBD1 or TRBD2 (5 bases each). This CDR3 comprises 14 residues. In germline, CDR1 is MNHEY, CDR2 SMNVEV (reference sequence). Here the CDR3 DNA reads TGTGCCAGCAGTGTATCGGGACCCCAAGAGACCCAGTACTTC. Protein: CASSVSGPQETQYF.

This chain uses TRBV12-5 with TRBJ2-5; TRBD2 agrees at 11 bases. V was pared by 6 bases and J by 5 bases, with 8 bases of the junction left unmatched. Germline CDR1 LGHNT, CDR2 FRNRAP. This CDR3 contains 15 residues. The CDR3 spells CASGLIAGGPETQYF. The CDR3, as DNA: TGTGCTAGTGGCCTTATAGCGGGGGGGCCGGAGACCCAGTACTTC.

The chain is built from TRBV6-5 and TRBJ1-1, with unresolved D. The ends were cut back, 7 bases at V and 0 bases at J, with 15 bases in the middle. CDR1 and CDR2 (germline): MNHEY, SVGAGI. This CDR3 is built from 15 residues. CDR3 sequence: CASIPAGPMNTEAFF. The CDR3 DNA reads as TGTGCCAGCATACCTGCTGGTCCCATGAACACTGAAGCTTTCTTT.

This clone has more than one count but fewer than ten. The gene calls are TRBV29-1 and TRBJ2-2, with D possibly TRBD2 on 7 matching bases. Germline lookup yields CDR1 SQVTM and CDR2 ANQGSEA. V was clipped by 1 base and J by 6 bases, with 12 bases between them. The CDR3 runs to 14 residues. CDR3 in amino acids: CSVEGGGYAGELFF. The CDR3 region has the DNA TGCAGCGTTGAAGGCGGGGGCTATGCCGGGGAGCTGTTTTTT.

This chain uses TRBV7-8 with TRBJ2-7; D may be TRBD1 (6 bases). The ends were cut back, 5 bases at V and 0 bases at J, with 14 bases in the middle. In germline, CDR1 is SGHVS, CDR2 FQNEAQ. The CDR3 totals 15 residues. The CDR3 loop reads CASSRPGTLSYEQYF. The CDR3, as DNA: TGTGCCAGCAGCCGCCCCGGGACACTCTCCTACGAGCAGTACTTC.

The genes are TRBV28 and TRBJ2-3; D possibly matches TRBD1 or TRBD2 (5 bases each). The CDR3 has 17 residues. The germline gives CDR1 MDHEN, CDR2 SYDVKM. The V end lost 6 bases, the J end lost 2 bases, and 21 bases lay between the germline ends. CDR3 loop: CASRPGSGKGDTDTQYF. In DNA, the CDR3 is TGTGCCAGCAGGCCAGGGTCGGGGAAGGGCGACACAGATACGCAGTATTTT.

The chain combines TRBV15 with TRBJ1-2; no firm D call. Germline V gives CDR1 LNHNV, CDR2 YYDKDF (reference sequence). The CDR3 sequence is 14 residues long. Trimming left V 0 bases short and J 5 bases short, with 10 bases between. As DNA, the CDR3 is TGTGCCACCAGCAGAGATGAGAGCGGGTATGGCTACACCTTC. It is translated as CATSRDESGYGYTF.

The chain combines TRBV19 with TRBJ1-3; D perhaps matches TRBD1 (5 bases). V was cut by 3 bases and J by 3 bases, with 12 bases left in between. The CDR3 length is 15 residues. Per germline, CDR1 LNHDA and CDR2 SQIVND (reference sequence). The CDR3 nucleotides are TGTGCCAGTAGTATCCCGCAGGGAGGTGGAAACACCATATATTTT. Translation: CASSIPQGGGNTIYF.

This clone showed up just a few times. This sequence joins TRBV4-3 and TRBJ1-2; TRBD1 matches at 7 bases. This CDR3 is built from 15 residues. Per the germline V gene, CDR1 is LGHNA and CDR2 is YSLEER. J lost 4 bases, V lost 5 bases, and 10 bases had no gene match. The CDR3 spells CASSAQGGRSYGYTF. DNA for the CDR3: TGCGCCAGCAGCGCCCAAGGGGGCAGGAGCTATGGCTACACCTTC.

The chain combines TRBV30 with TRBJ1-2; 7 nucleotides match TRBD1. The CDR3 spans 15 residues. V lost 1 base, J lost 4 bases, and 9 bases stayed unmatched. CDR1 is GTSNPN and CDR2 is SVGIG in the germline V gene (reference sequence). The CDR3 loop is CAWSEEGAASYGYTF. In DNA, the CDR3 is TGTGCCTGGAGTGAGGAGGGGGCGGCCAGCTATGGCTACACCTTC.

As for this clone: Relative to the germline gene, one junction end is altered; a read error may explain this. The V call is TRBV11-2, the J call TRBJ2-7; 7 bases match TRBD1. CDR3 size: 11 residues. Germline V gene data show CDR1 as SGHAT and CDR2 as FQNNGV. Here the CDR3 reads CASSQGTEILF. In nucleotides, the CDR3 is TGTGCCAGCAGCCAGGGGACAGAGATTCTCTTC.

V is TRBV6-5 and J is TRBJ1-5; D is perhaps TRBD1 (6 bases). V lost 5 bases to trimming and J lost 3 bases, with 14 bases between them. Per the germline V gene, CDR1 is MNHEY and CDR2 is SVGAGI. The CDR3 runs to 15 residues. The CDR3 sequence: CASSQDSYPNQPQHF. CDR3 nucleotide sequence: TGTGCCAGCAGTCAGGACAGTTACCCCAATCAGCCCCAGCATTTT.

V usage is TRBV5-1 and J usage is TRBJ2-1; D unclear. The V gene lost 4 bases and the J gene lost 8 bases, with 7 bases spanning the gap. The CDR3 is 11 amino acids. Germline V gene data show CDR1 as SGHRS and CDR2 as YFSETQ. The CDR3 sequence: CASSHEYEQFF. The DNA for the CDR3 is TGCGCCAGCAGCCACGAGTATGAGCAGTTCTTC.

The chain combines TRBV12-5 with TRBJ2-5, with D maybe TRBD1 (6 bases). Trimming shortened V by 8 bases and J by 2 bases, and 12 bases separated the two germline ends. Germline V gene data show CDR1 as LGHNT and CDR2 as FRNRAP. The CDR3 has 13 amino acids. CDR3 protein: CASRPGQQETQYF. Here the CDR3 DNA reads TGTGCTAGTCGTCCCGGACAGCAAGAGACCCAGTACTTC.